The 23 T cell receptor beta chains given below trace back to one sample, sequenced in a study of blood T cell repertoires in COVID-19. Measured with immunoSEQ multiplex PCR; TCRdb has only the in-frame clones, and not every one. Among fewer than 350,000 clones listed, almost 90% were seen once. The sample consisted of PBMCs or T cells enriched from blood (not recorded which). The receptors shown here come from a woman aged 30 to 39 who had been exposed to COVID-19.

The rearrangement links TRBV7-9 to TRBJ2-3; 8 positions agree with TRBD1. The CDR3 sequence is 16 residues long. The J segment lost 2 bases and the V segment lost 1 base, leaving 5 bases of the junction unmatched. CDR1 SEHNR and CDR2 FQNEAQ come from the germline V gene (reference sequence). For the CDR3, the DNA is TGTGCCAGCAGCTTAGTGGCGACAGGGGACACAGATACGCAGTATTTT. Protein: CASSLVATGDTDTQYF.

J is TRBJ1-1 and V is TRBV5-1; D might be TRBD1 (6 bases). V lost 1 base and J lost 0, with 16 bases in between. This CDR3 is built from 17 residues. From germline, CDR1 is SGHRS and CDR2 YFSETQ. DNA for the CDR3: TGCGCCAGCAGCTTGAGTCGACTGGGACACCTGAACACTGAAGCTTTCTTT. It encodes CASSLSRLGHLNTEAFF.

CDR3: CASSQDWSQDTQYF. The DNA for the CDR3 is TGTGCCAGCAGCCAAGATTGGAGTCAAGATACGCAGTATTTT. The chain employs TRBV3-1 (or the pseudogene TRBV3-2) and TRBJ2-3; D is uncertain. Trimming cost V 0 bases and J 5 bases, with 9 bases left between them. Germline CDR1 LGHDT, CDR2 YNNKEL (reference sequence). This CDR3 has 14 amino acids.

The V gene is TRBV6-4, the J gene TRBJ1-6; D is unclear. Deletions cut 5 bases from V and 8 bases from J, with 10 bases between. This CDR3 contains 13 residues. The germline CDR1 and CDR2 sequences are MRHNA and SNTAGT. CDR3 loop: CASSLQGDSPLHF. For the CDR3, the DNA is TGTGCCAGCAGTCTTCAAGGAGATTCACCCCTCCACTTT.

The rearrangement links TRBV10-3 to TRBJ1-5; TRBD1 agrees at 7 bases. Unmatched junction bases numbered 11, after V lost 10 bases and J lost 2 bases. Germline V gives CDR1 ENHRY, CDR2 SYGVKD. The length of the CDR3 is 15 residues. The CDR3 protein is CASGQGEAGNQPQHF. The CDR3, as DNA: TGTGCCAGCGGCCAGGGGGAGGCGGGCAATCAGCCCCAGCATTTT.

The chain links TRBV10-2 to TRBJ1-1, with D possibly being TRBD1 (5 bases). CDR3 length equals 13 residues. Looked up from germline, CDR1 is WSHSY and CDR2 is SAAADI. Deletions cut 2 bases from V and 1 base from J, with 5 bases between. The CDR3: CASSEGQNTEAFF. The CDR3 DNA follows: TGCGCCAGCAGTGAGGGACAGAACACTGAAGCTTTCTTT.

This chain links TRBV7-3 with TRBJ2-1; maybe TRBD1 (6 bases). This CDR3 contains 15 residues. The germline V gene has CDR1 SGHTA and CDR2 FQGTGA. V was clipped by 3 bases and J by 2 bases, with 11 bases between them. Here the CDR3 reads CASSLSRGTYNEQFF. The CDR3 bases are TGTGCCAGCAGCTTGAGCAGGGGAACCTACAATGAGCAGTTCTTC.

This chain links TRBV6-5 with TRBJ2-7; 7 nucleotides match TRBD2. The CDR3 runs 14 residues. The germline CDR1 and CDR2 sequences are MNHEY and SVGAGI. V lost 10 bases to trimming and J lost 3 bases; unmatched junction nucleotides: 12. CDR3: CATQSAGLIYEQYF. Written as DNA, the CDR3 is TGTGCCACTCAAAGCGCGGGACTAATCTACGAGCAGTACTTC.

This clone occurred once. This chain connects TRBV7-9 to TRBJ1-2; TRBD1 matches at 7 bases. Trimming at V came to 2 bases and at J to 0 bases, leaving 3 bases not matched to a gene. CDR3 length equals 15 residues. Germline V CDR1 and CDR2: SEHNR, FQNEAQ (reference sequence). CDR3 nucleotide sequence: TGTGCCAGCAGCTTACGGGACAGAACTAACTATGGCTACACCTTC. It translates to CASSLRDRTNYGYTF. The variable domain in full, completed from reference TRBV7-9 and TRBJ1-2, reads DTGVSQNPRHKITKRGQNVTFRCDPISEHNRLYWYRQTLGQGPEFLTYFQNEAQLEKSRLLSDRFSAERPKGSFSTLEIQRTEQGDSAMYLCASSLRDRTNYGYTFGSGTRLTVV.

The chain couples TRBV28 to TRBJ1-4, with 10 bases identical to TRBD1. Trimming cost V 3 bases and J 11 bases; bases outside gene matches: 9. Germline V gives CDR1 MDHEN, CDR2 SYDVKM. This CDR3 region has 15 residues. The CDR3 DNA reads TGTGCCAGCAGTTTGTTCGGGACAGGGGCCCCGAAACTGTTTTTT. Its protein is CASSLFGTGAPKLFF.

The rearrangement links TRBV19 to TRBJ1-5; 12 bases fit TRBD1. CDR1 and CDR2 (germline): LNHDA, SQIVND (reference sequence). The CDR3 totals 14 residues. The trim removed 4 bases at V and 8 bases at J, leaving 3 bases unmatched. The CDR3 loop reads CASSTGQGAEPQHF. Written as DNA, the CDR3 is TGTGCCAGTAGTACGGGACAGGGGGCTGAGCCCCAGCATTTT. The full variable domain, its missing parts supplied by reference TRBV19 and TRBJ1-5, is DGGITQSPKYLFRKEGQNVTLSCEQNLNHDAMYWYRQDPGQGLRLIYYSQIVNDFQKGDIAEGYSVSREKKESFPLTVTSAQKNPTAFYLCASSTGQGAEPQHFGDGTRLSIL.

This chain links TRBV18 with TRBJ2-5, with a weak D call TRBD2 (5 bases). The V gene lost 3 bases and the J gene lost 3 bases, with 14 bases spanning the gap. Germline-derived CDR1 and CDR2 are KGHSH and LQKENI. The CDR3 extends over 15 amino acids. The CDR3 region has the DNA TGTGCCAGCTCACCCGGGCCTGAGCGGAAAGAGACCCAGTACTTC. Encoded protein: CASSPGPERKETQYF.

This chain links TRBV7-9 with TRBJ1-2; 12 nucleotides align to TRBD1. CDR1 and CDR2 (germline): SEHNR, FQNEAQ (reference sequence). J gave up 13 bases and V 5 bases, and 11 bases lay outside the gene matches. The CDR3 is made up of 14 amino acids. The chain's CDR3 is CASSTVGTGGALTF. Here the CDR3 DNA reads TGTGCCAGCAGCACGGTCGGGACAGGGGGCGCACTCACCTTC.

V gene TRBV27 combines with J gene TRBJ2-1; perhaps TRBD2 as D (6 bases). With 3 bases removed from V and 6 bases from J, the gap between germline ends came to 15 bases. Germline V gives CDR1 MNHEY, CDR2 SMNVEV (reference sequence). The CDR3 sequence is 15 residues long. This chain's CDR3 is CASSFLAALGNEQFF. DNA for the CDR3: TGTGCCAGCAGTTTCTTAGCGGCCCTAGGCAATGAGCAGTTCTTC.

The chain carries TRBV30 and TRBJ1-1; possibly TRBD1 for D (6 bases). The length of the CDR3 is 12 residues. Germline V gene sequence: CDR1 GTSNPN, CDR2 SVGIG (reference sequence). The ends were cut back, 4 bases at V and 9 bases at J, with 15 bases in the middle. The CDR3 region is CAWIPGTRKAFF. CDR3 in DNA: TGTGCCTGGATCCCAGGGACAAGGAAAGCTTTCTTT.

The V gene is TRBV7-8, the J gene TRBJ2-1, with 7 bases aligning to TRBD2. Germline CDR1 SGHVS, CDR2 FQNEAQ. The V and J ends lost 5 bases and 8 bases, in that order; junction bases with no gene match: 12. The CDR3 has 15 residues. The CDR3 DNA is TGTGCCAGCAGCCCTTTCTCGGGAGGTGGGGATGAGCAGTTCTTC. Encoded protein: CASSPFSGGGDEQFF.

The gene calls are TRBV28 and TRBJ1-1; TRBD1 matches 9 bases. The germline CDR1 and CDR2 sequences are MDHEN and SYDVKM. The length of the CDR3 is 14 residues. V trimming: 2 bases; J trimming: 5 bases; junction bases outside the gene matches: 3. The CDR3 DNA reads TGTGCCAGCAGTTTAGGGACAGGGAGGACTGAAGCTTTCTTT. Protein sequence: CASSLGTGRTEAFF.

CDR3 in amino acids: CASSAGQGLPDTQYF. The CDR3 region has the DNA TGTGCCAGCAGTGCGGGACAGGGGTTACCAGATACGCAGTATTTT. The rearrangement links TRBV2 to TRBJ2-3; the match to TRBD1 covers 10 bases. Trimming took 4 bases from V and 4 from J; bases not matched to a gene: 5. This CDR3 region has 15 residues. Germline values: CDR1 SNHLY, CDR2 FYNNEI.

The gene calls are TRBV7-3 and TRBJ1-6; 8 bases are a match to TRBD1. The junction had 4 bases not matched to a gene; V was cut back by 1 base and J by 5 bases. This CDR3 contains 16 residues. Germline CDR1 SGHTA, CDR2 FQGTGA. DNA of the CDR3: TGTGCCAGCAGCTTAATGGGACAGGAGAATAATTCACCCCTCCACTTT. Amino acids: CASSLMGQENNSPLHF.

The gene calls are TRBV3-1 (or the pseudogene TRBV3-2) and TRBJ2-5; 7 bases are shared with TRBD1. Germline trimming cut 1 base from V and 4 bases from J; bases unmatched to any gene: 3. Per the germline V gene, CDR1 is LGHDT and CDR2 is YNNKEL (reference sequence). CDR3 length: 14 residues. CDR3 loop: CASSQVNRGETQYF. The CDR3 region has the DNA TGTGCCAGCAGCCAAGTAAACAGGGGAGAGACCCAGTACTTC.

This chain connects TRBV9 to TRBJ2-4; a weak D match, TRBD1 (5 bases). With 0 bases removed from V and 1 base from J, the gap between germline ends came to 8 bases. The CDR3 contains 15 residues. Germline loops: CDR1 SGDLS, CDR2 YYNGEE. CDR3 DNA sequence: TGTGCCAGCAGCGTAGGGGGCAGTGCCAAAAACATTCAGTACTTC. This gives the protein CASSVGGSAKNIQYF.

J is TRBJ2-1 and V is TRBV10-3; 10 nucleotides match TRBD2. The V gene end was trimmed by 7 bases and the J gene end by 7 bases; junction bases not matched to a gene: 7. Germline assignment: CDR1 ENHRY and CDR2 SYGVKD. The CDR3 is made up of 14 amino acids. CDR3 nucleotide sequence: TGTGCCATCACGGAAAGCGGGAGGGAGAATGAGCAGTTCTTC. The encoded protein is CAITESGRENEQFF.

The gene calls are TRBV28 and TRBJ2-1; unclear D gene. CDR3 size: 15 residues. With 7 bases removed from V and 5 bases from J, the gap between germline ends came to 18 bases. CDR1 is MDHEN and CDR2 is SYDVKM in the germline V gene. The CDR3 reads CASTPSETNHNEQFF. DNA of the CDR3: TGTGCCAGCACCCCGAGCGAAACCAATCACAATGAGCAGTTCTTC.